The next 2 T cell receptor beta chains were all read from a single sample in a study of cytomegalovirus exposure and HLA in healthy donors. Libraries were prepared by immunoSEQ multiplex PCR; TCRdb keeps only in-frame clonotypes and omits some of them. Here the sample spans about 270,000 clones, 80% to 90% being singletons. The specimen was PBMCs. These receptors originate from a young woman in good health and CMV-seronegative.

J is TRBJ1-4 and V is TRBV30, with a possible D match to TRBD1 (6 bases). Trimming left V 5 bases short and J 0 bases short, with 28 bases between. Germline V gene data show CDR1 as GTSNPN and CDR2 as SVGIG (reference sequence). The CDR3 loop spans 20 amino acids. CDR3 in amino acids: CAWAAIGRGYWTATNEKLFF. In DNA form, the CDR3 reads TGTGCCTGGGCGGCCATAGGCAGGGGTTATTGGACCGCAACTAATGAAAAACTGTTTTTT. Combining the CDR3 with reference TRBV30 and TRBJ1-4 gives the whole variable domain SQTIHQWPATLVQPVGSPLSLECTVEGTSNPNLYWYRQAAGRGLQLLFYSVGIGQISSEVPQNLSASRPQDRQFILSSKKLLLSDSGFYLCAWAAIGRGYWTATNEKLFFGSGTQLSVL.

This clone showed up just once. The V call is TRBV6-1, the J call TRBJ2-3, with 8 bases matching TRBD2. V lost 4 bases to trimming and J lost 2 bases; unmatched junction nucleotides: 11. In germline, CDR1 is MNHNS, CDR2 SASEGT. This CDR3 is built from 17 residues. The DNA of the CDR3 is TGTGCCAGCAGTGCGTTAAGTACTAGCGGATTCACAGATACGCAGTATTTT. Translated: CASSALSTSGFTDTQYF.